This entry describes one TCR beta chain. Its matching antigen is unknown. This sample is drawn from a study of CD8 T cells in Susac syndrome. General study points: Only a relatively small number of individuals were included in the TCR sequencing and HLA analysis.

RNA was extracted with the RNeasy kit, and a quantity of about 0.45 to 1 ug was reverse transcribed using random hexamers. Coverage of TCR beta CDR3 amplification by immunoSEQ multiplex PCR extended to 54 Vbeta and 13 Jbeta. TCRdb re-called the immunoSEQ multiplex PCR reads through MiXCR, storing one row per CDR3 protein. The table has 250,000 to 300,000 distinct CDR3 sequences, 65% to 90% seen once. In germline, CDR1 is SEHNR, CDR2 FQNEAQ (reference sequence). The CDR3 spans 15 residues. The germline V and J ends were trimmed by 3 bases and 4 bases, with 16 bases remaining between them. Purification of the CD8+ and CD4+ T cells relied on negative isolation, and TEMRA cells underwent FACS enrichment.

The J gene is TRBJ2-7, the V gene TRBV7-9; no clear D. This TCR derives from a human donor with multiple sclerosis. The sequenced sample was CD8+ T cells from PBMCs. The CDR3 protein is CASSFDLGHLYEQYF. The CDR3 DNA reads as TGTGCCAGCAGCTTTGATCTCGGGCACCTATACGAGCAGTACTTC. The whole variable domain, remainder taken from reference TRBV7-9 and TRBJ2-7, is DTGVSQNPRHKITKRGQNVTFRCDPISEHNRLYWYRQTLGQGPEFLTYFQNEAQLEKSRLLSDRFSAERPKGSFSTLEIQRTEQGDSAMYLCASSFDLGHLYEQYFGPGTRLTVT.